Listed here is a single T cell receptor (beta chain). No antigen is known for it. There are no base qualities to consult, and no much larger clone falls within one base. The donors belonged to the validation cohort of around 130 subjects, which was separate from the roughly 670-subject first cohort. The CDR3 numbers 11 residues from cysteine through phenylalanine. The sequence is cut down to CDR3 DNA, 33 bases in frame from base 1. A distance of 4 bases separates the germline ends of V and J, which lose 2 bases and 8 bases respectively. The germline V gene (reference sequence) sets CDR1 to PRHDT and CDR2 to FYEKMQ. Libraries were made using the immunoSEQ multiplex PCR assay. Per the authors' processing: To diagnose cytomegalovirus status from the catalog of TCR beta chain sequences, a statistical classification framework was built. The table comes from immuneACCESS by way of TCRdb, which keeps in-frame sequences with V and J called. Part of the clones is missing from these tables; in studies checked, under half for an unresolved V gene and the rest for unknown reasons. Clonal size and the V and J genes are those of that table, whereas D and trimming came from the DNA. Present in this sample are 250,000 to 300,000 clones, around 85% of which were seen just once. The ten largest clones represent 1% of the sample.

The data originate from a study of cytomegalovirus exposure and HLA in healthy donors (dated by TCRdb to 2016 to 2017). Regarding the study in general: The 500 to 800 repertoires of the first cohort and the 120 validation repertoires were produced on the same platform, according to a later analysis. In addition to the first cohort of 666 subjects, a separate validation cohort of 100 to 150 different subjects was used. The aim of the study was to test whether cataloging public T cell receptors could identify signatures of past pathogen exposure. High-throughput TCR immunosequencing, statistical association of individual TCRs with disease status, and machine learning were combined to predict cytomegalovirus infection status. What the study reported, not specific to this receptor: A later analysis lacked HLA typing for the validation cohort, so it scored co-occurrence in that cohort across all 110 or so repertoires. In vitro tests confirmed that a few of the cytomegalovirus-associated TCR beta chains recognize cytomegalovirus antigens. Cytomegalovirus status was reported to be diagnosed by the classifier with high specificity and sensitivity in both the original and validation cohorts. The study gave a list of about 160 TCR beta chains associated with cytomegalovirus. Of the cluster scores, 85% to 95% were above 0 in a later analysis, which found that TCRs clustered in the first cohort also tended to co-occur in the 95 to 150 validation repertoires. While some public TCRs were present in many individuals, most TCR sequences turned up only very rarely across donors. The authors suggested that the approach could potentially be generalized to other disease states and immunological phenotypes.

Material: PBMCs. The source is a woman aged 18-35 years in good health and CMV-seronegative. The rearrangement combines TRBV13 with TRBJ2-1; too little of a D gene remains to name it. The DNA sequence follows: TGTGCCAGCAGCTTATTAGATGAGCAGTTCTTC. This gives the protein CASSLLDEQFF.